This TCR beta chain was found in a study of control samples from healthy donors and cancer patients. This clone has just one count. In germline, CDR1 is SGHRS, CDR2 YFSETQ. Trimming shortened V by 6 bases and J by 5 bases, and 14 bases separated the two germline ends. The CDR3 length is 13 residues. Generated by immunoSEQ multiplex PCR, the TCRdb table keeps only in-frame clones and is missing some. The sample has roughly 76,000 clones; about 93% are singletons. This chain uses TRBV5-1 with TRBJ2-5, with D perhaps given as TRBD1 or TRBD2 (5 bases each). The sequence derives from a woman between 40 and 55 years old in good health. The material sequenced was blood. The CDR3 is CASIGGEGETQYF. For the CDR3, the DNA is TGCGCCAGCATTGGGGGAGAGGGTGAGACCCAGTACTTC.